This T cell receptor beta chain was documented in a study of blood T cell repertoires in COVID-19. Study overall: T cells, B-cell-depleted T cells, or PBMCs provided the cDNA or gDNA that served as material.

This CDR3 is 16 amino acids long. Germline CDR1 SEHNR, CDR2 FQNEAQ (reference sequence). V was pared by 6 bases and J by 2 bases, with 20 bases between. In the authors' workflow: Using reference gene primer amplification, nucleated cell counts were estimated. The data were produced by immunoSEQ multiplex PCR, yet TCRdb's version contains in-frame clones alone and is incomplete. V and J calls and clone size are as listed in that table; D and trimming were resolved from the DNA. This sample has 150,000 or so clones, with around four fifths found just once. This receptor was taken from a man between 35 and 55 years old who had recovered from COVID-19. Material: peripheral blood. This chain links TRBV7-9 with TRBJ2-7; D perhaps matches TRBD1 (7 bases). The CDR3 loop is CASSSTRETGTYEQYF. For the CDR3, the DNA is TGTGCCAGCAGTTCGACCCGGGAGACAGGGACCTACGAGCAGTACTTC.